The rows below give T cell receptor beta chains drawn from one sample of a study of blood T cell repertoires in COVID-19. Profiling relied on immunoSEQ multiplex PCR, and the TCRdb table lists in-frame clones only, not all of them. Among hundreds of thousands of clones, approximately 90% were seen once, and the ten largest hold roughly 1.1%. The specimen was PBMCs or T cells enriched from blood (not recorded which). Receptors originate from a man aged 30 to 45 who had recovered from COVID-19. Each CDR3 is given with its conserved first and last residue. A D gene is named only where the DNA matches it firmly. A row's size may be missing; if present it is once, few, many or a size class.

. TRBJ1-5 TRBV28 . CASSLLGPSNQPQHF TGTGCCAGCAGTTTATTGGGGCCGAGCAATCAGCCCCAGCATTTT
. TRBJ1-1 TRBV10-3 . CAISDRAGIVEAFF TGTGCCATCAGTGACCGGGCAGGGATCGTTGAAGCTTTCTTT
once TRBJ1-6 TRBV18 . CASSPGFNNSPLHF TGTGCCAGCTCCCCGGGGTTCAATAATTCACCCCTCCACTTT
. TRBJ2-3 TRBV2 . CASSETGFTDTQYF TGTGCCAGCAGTGAGACAGGATTCACAGATACGCAGTATTTT
. TRBJ2-7 TRBV2 . CASSGSILGEQYF TGTGCCAGCAGCGGATCAATCCTCGGGGAGCAGTACTTC
. TRBJ1-1 TRBV19 . CASTTGRGTEAFF TGTGCCAGCACCACAGGGAGGGGCACTGAAGCTTTCTTT
. TRBJ1-5 TRBV30 . CAWGLGGAPQPQHF TGTGCCTGGGGGCTGGGGGGGGCCCCTCAGCCCCAGCATTTT
once TRBJ1-6 TRBV18 TRBD1 CASAGQKNSPLHF TGTGCCAGCGCGGGACAGAAGAATTCACCCCTCCACTTT
. TRBJ1-2 TRBV7-9 . CASSPPSGDPGTF TGTGCCAGCAGCCCCCCCTCGGGGGACCCGGGAACCTTC
once TRBJ2-4 TRBV19 TRBD2 CASRTAGTSWYF TGTGCCAGTAGGACAGCCGGGACTAGCTGGTACTTC
. TRBJ2-7 TRBV27 TRBD2 CASSLRLAVSYEQYF TGTGCCAGCAGTCTTCGACTAGCGGTTTCCTACGAGCAGTACTTC
. TRBJ1-3 TRBV10-3 . CAIRAGADRGNSGNTIYF TGTGCCATCAGGGCGGGGGCCGACAGAGGAAACTCTGGAAACACCATATATTTT
. TRBJ1-5 TRBV30 . CAWSNGGQPQHF TGTGCCTGGAGTAACGGGGGGCAGCCCCAGCATTTT
. TRBJ1-4 TRBV11-2 . CASRKSEANEKLFF TGTGCCAGCAGAAAGTCGGAGGCGAATGAAAAACTGTTTTTT